This passage covers 5 T cell receptor beta chains from one sample sequenced in a study of shared clonotypes between healthy human individuals. Only in-frame clones appear in the TCRdb table, and some are missing; sequencing was by immunoSEQ multiplex PCR. The sample contains around 690,000 clones, about 92% of which appear only once. The sequencing sample was made of memory CD8+ T cells from PBMCs. Subset described: CD45RO+ cells pooled with CCR7-negative TemRA cells. The origin of the receptors is a man younger than 35 in good health. Some clones in this sample may be carry-over from other donors' samples.

The chain combines TRBV7-9 with TRBJ2-3; D is possibly TRBD2 (6 bases). This CDR3 region has 14 residues. V lost 7 bases and J lost 6, with 17 bases in between. Germline V gene data show CDR1 as SEHNR and CDR2 as FQNEAQ (reference sequence). The CDR3 sequence: CASNPNGREDTQYF. CDR3 nucleotides: TGTGCCAGCAACCCCAACGGGAGAGAGGATACGCAGTATTTT. Full variable domain (rest looked up from reference TRBV7-9 and TRBJ2-3): DTGVSQNPRHKITKRGQNVTFRCDPISEHNRLYWYRQTLGQGPEFLTYFQNEAQLEKSRLLSDRFSAERPKGSFSTLEIQRTEQGDSAMYLCASNPNGREDTQYFGPGTRLTVL.

The chain is built from TRBV6-5 and TRBJ2-7, with D possibly called TRBD1 or TRBD2 (5 bases each). CDR3 size: 13 residues. Germline-derived CDR1 and CDR2 are MNHEY and SVGAGI. Trimming shortened V by 9 bases and J by 6 bases, and 18 bases separated the two germline ends. DNA of the CDR3: TGTGCCAGTGGGGAGAGGGGAGAAGTCGAGCAGTACTTC. It translates to CASGERGEVEQYF.

This rearrangement joins TRBV15 to TRBJ2-3; D is unresolved. The germline V gene encodes CDR1 LNHNV and CDR2 YYDKDF (reference sequence). Trimming left V 0 bases short and J 0 bases short, with 10 bases between. The CDR3 length is 16 residues. The DNA for the CDR3 is TGTGCCACCAGCAGAGATAACAGAGTAAGCACAGATACGCAGTATTTT. It translates to CATSRDNRVSTDTQYF.

CDR3 sequence (DNA): TGCAGCGTTGACGTCCCGGGCCACTGGTATGGCTACACCTTC. Protein: CSVDVPGHWYGYTF. V is TRBV29-1 and J is TRBJ1-2; D unclear. CDR3 size: 14 residues. Trimming took 3 bases from V and 5 from J, leaving 16 bases between them. CDR1 SQVTM and CDR2 ANQGSEA come from the germline V gene.

The rearrangement links TRBV9 to TRBJ2-5; TRBD2 matches 13 bases. The ends lost 7 bases at V and 13 bases at J; junction bases unmatched: 16. This CDR3 spans 15 amino acids. Germline values: CDR1 SGDLS, CDR2 YYNGEE. The CDR3 loop reads CASGSGTSGIPGPYF. The CDR3 DNA follows: TGTGCCAGCGGCTCAGGGACTAGCGGGATTCCGGGGCCGTACTTC.